Each of the 6 T cell receptor beta chains below was sequenced from the same sample in a study of cytomegalovirus exposure and HLA in healthy donors. Vbeta (60) and Jbeta (13) primers were used in the PCR. The data were produced by immunoSEQ multiplex PCR, yet TCRdb's version contains in-frame clones alone and is incomplete. The sample lists over 150,000 clones; roughly 80% were seen once. Material for sequencing was PBMCs. These receptors were taken from a male donor in good health and CMV-seronegative.

The chain links TRBV5-8 to TRBJ2-7; 11 bases are a match to TRBD1. This CDR3 is 14 amino acids long. After removal of 5 bases from V and 2 bases from J, the junction contained 3 bases not matched to a gene. Germline V gene data show CDR1 as SGHTS and CDR2 as YDEGEE. This CDR3 reads CASSRGQGAYEQYF. CDR3 DNA sequence: TGTGCCAGCAGTCGGGGACAGGGGGCCTACGAGCAGTACTTC.

The chain couples TRBV7-6 to TRBJ1-5, with 7 bases aligning to TRBD1. In germline, CDR1 is SGHVS, CDR2 FNYEAQ. The CDR3 length is 15 residues. V trimming: 5 bases; J trimming: 3 bases; junction bases outside the gene matches: 7. CDR3 loop: CASSVETGSNQPQHF. For the CDR3, the DNA is TGTGCCAGCAGCGTAGAGACAGGGTCCAATCAGCCCCAGCATTTT.

V is TRBV5-1 and J is TRBJ1-1; D ambiguous. V lost 1 base and J lost 1, with 5 bases in between. Germline CDR1 and CDR2: SGHRS and YFSETQ. This CDR3 has 13 amino acids. As DNA, the CDR3 is TGCGCCAGCAGCTTGACAGCGAACACTGAAGCTTTCTTT. This encodes CASSLTANTEAFF.

This chain connects TRBV27 to TRBJ2-7; 7 positions match TRBD2. The germline V gene has CDR1 MNHEY and CDR2 SMNVEV (reference sequence). The CDR3 length is 13 residues. With V trimmed by 2 bases and J by 3 bases, 1 base remained unmatched. The CDR3 coding sequence is TGTGCCAGCAGTTTAGGGGGGGACTACGAGCAGTACTTC. This translates into CASSLGGDYEQYF.

The V call is TRBV30, the J call TRBJ2-7; weak D call: TRBD2 (6 bases). The CDR3 runs 13 residues. Germline V lookup: CDR1 GTSNPN, CDR2 SVGIG (reference sequence). The germline V and J ends were trimmed by 3 bases and 7 bases, with 16 bases remaining between them. The CDR3 DNA sequence: TGTGCCTGGAGCGCCCAGCGGGCGGGGGAGCAGTACTTC. Translation gives CAWSAQRAGEQYF. Based on the CDR3 plus reference TRBV30 and TRBJ2-7, the full variable domain is SQTIHQWPATLVQPVGSPLSLECTVEGTSNPNLYWYRQAAGRGLQLLFYSVGIGQISSEVPQNLSASRPQDRQFILSSKKLLLSDSGFYLCAWSAQRAGEQYFGPGTRLTVT.

This clone was seen just once. The chain links TRBV5-1 to TRBJ2-3; 8 positions agree with TRBD1. V was clipped by 3 bases and J by 3 bases; unmatched bases: 3. CDR1 is SGHRS, CDR2 YFSETQ, per germline. This CDR3 comprises 14 residues. The CDR3 region has the DNA TGCGCCAGCAGCTCCACAGGGGGGACAGATACGCAGTATTTT. The encoded protein is CASSSTGGTDTQYF.